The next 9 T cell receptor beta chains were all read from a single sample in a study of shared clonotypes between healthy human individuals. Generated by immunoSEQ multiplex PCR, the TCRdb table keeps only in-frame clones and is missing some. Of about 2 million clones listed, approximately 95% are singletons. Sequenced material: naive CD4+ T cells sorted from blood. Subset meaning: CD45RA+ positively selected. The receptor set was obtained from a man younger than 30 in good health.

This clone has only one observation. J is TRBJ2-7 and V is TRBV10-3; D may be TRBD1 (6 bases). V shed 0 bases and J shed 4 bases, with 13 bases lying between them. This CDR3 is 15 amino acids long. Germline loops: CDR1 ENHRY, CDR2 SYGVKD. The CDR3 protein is CAISESMGTLYEQYF. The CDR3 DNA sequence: TGTGCCATCAGTGAGTCGATGGGGACATTATACGAGCAGTACTTC.

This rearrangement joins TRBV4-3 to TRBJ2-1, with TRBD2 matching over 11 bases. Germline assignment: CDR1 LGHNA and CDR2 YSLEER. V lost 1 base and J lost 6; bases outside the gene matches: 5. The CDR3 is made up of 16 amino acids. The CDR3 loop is CASSQVGTSGTNEQFF. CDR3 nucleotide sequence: TGCGCCAGCAGCCAAGTCGGGACTAGCGGAACCAATGAGCAGTTCTTC.

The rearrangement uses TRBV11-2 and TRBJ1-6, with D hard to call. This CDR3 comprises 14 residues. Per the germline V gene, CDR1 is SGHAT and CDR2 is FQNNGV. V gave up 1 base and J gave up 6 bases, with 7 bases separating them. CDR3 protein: CASSLGTSNSPLHF. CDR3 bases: TGTGCCAGCAGCTTAGGTACTAGTAATTCACCCCTCCACTTT.

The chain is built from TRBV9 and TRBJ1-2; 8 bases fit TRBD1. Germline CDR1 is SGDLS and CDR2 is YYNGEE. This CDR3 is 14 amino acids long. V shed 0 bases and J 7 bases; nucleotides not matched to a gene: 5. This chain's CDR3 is CASSVGQGAGGYTF. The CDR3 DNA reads TGTGCCAGCAGCGTAGGTCAGGGGGCCGGTGGCTACACCTTC.

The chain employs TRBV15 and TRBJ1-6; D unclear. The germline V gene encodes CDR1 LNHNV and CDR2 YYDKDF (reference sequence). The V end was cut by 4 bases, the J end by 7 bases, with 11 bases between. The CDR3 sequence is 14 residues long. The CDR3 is CATSIGVGNSPLHF. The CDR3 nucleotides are TGTGCCACCAGCATTGGGGTTGGGAATTCACCCCTCCACTTT.

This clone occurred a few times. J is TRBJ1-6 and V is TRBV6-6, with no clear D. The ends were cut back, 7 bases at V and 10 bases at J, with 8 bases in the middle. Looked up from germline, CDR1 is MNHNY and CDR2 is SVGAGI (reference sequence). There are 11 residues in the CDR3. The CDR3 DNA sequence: TGTGCCAGCAAGATCGAGTCACCCCTCCACTTT. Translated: CASKIESPLHF.

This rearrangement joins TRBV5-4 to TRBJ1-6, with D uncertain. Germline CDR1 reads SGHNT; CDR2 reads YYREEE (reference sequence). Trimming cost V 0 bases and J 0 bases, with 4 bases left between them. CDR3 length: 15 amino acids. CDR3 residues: CASSLGVSYNSPLHF. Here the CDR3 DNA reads TGTGCCAGCAGCTTGGGGGTCTCCTATAATTCACCCCTCCACTTT.

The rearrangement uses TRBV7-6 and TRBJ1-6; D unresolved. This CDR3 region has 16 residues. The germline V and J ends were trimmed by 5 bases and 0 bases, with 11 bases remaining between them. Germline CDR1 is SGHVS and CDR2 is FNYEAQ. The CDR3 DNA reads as TGTGCCAGCAGCCCCGGAGGCAGCTCCTATAATTCACCCCTCCACTTT. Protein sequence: CASSPGGSSYNSPLHF.

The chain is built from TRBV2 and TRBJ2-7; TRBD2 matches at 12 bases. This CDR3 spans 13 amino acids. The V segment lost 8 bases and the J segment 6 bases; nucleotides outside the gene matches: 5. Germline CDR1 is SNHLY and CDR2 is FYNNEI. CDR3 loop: CASDTSGRSEQYF. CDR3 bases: TGTGCCAGCGACACTAGCGGGAGGAGCGAGCAGTACTTC.